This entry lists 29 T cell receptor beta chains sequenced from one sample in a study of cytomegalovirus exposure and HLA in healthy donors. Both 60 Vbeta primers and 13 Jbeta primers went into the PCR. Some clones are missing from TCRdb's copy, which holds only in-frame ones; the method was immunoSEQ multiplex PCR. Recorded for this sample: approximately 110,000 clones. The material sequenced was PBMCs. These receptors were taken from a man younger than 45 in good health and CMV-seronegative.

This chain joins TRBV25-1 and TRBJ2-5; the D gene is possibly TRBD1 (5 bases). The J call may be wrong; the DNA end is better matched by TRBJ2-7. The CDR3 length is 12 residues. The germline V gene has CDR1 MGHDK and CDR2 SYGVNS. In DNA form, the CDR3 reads TGTGCTTCCCAGGGAATGGCCTACGAGCAGTACTTC. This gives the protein CASQGMAYEQYF.

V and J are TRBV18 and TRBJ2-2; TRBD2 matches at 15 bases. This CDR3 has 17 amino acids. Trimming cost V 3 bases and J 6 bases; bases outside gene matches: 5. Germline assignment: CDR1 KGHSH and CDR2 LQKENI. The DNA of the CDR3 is TGTGCCAGCTCACCGGGACTAGCGGGAGGCGGCGCCGGGGAGCTGTTTTTT. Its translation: CASSPGLAGGGAGELFF.

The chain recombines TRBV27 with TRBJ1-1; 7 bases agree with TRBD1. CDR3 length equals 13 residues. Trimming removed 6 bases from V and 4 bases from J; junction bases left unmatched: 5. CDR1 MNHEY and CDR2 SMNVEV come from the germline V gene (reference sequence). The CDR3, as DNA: TGTGCCAGCAGCAAAAGGGGGCTCACTGAAGCTTTCTTT. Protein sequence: CASSKRGLTEAFF.

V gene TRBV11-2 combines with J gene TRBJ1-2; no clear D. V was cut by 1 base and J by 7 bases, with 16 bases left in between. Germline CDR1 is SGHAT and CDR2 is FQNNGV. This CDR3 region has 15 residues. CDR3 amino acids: CASSLGVGLSPGYTF. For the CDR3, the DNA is TGTGCCAGCAGCTTAGGGGTTGGGCTATCTCCTGGCTACACCTTC. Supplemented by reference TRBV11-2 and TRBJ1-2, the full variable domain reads EAGVAQSPRYKIIEKRQSVAFWCNPISGHATLYWYQQILGQGPKLLIQFQNNGVVDDSQLPKDRFSAERLKGVDSTLKIQPAKLEDSAVYLCASSLGVGLSPGYTFGSGTRLTVV.

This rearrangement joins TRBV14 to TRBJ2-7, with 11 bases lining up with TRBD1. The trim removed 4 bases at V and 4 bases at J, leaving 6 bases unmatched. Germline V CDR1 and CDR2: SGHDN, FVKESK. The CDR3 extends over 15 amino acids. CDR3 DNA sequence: TGTGCCAGCAGCCCGGACAGGGGGCCGTCGTACGAGCAGTACTTC. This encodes CASSPDRGPSYEQYF.

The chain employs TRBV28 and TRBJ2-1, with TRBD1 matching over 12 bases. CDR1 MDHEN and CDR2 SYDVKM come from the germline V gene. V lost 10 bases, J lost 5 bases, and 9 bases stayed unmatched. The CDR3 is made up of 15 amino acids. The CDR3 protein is CATSAGTGGHNEQFF. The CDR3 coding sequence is TGTGCCACCTCCGCCGGGACAGGGGGCCACAATGAGCAGTTCTTC.

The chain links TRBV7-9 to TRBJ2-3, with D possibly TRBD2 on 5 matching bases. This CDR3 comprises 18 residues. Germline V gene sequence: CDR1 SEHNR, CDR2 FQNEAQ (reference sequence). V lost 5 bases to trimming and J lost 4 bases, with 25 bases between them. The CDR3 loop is CASSPDLVDPRRADTQYF. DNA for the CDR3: TGTGCCAGCAGCCCGGACTTGGTGGACCCGCGGAGAGCAGATACGCAGTATTTT.

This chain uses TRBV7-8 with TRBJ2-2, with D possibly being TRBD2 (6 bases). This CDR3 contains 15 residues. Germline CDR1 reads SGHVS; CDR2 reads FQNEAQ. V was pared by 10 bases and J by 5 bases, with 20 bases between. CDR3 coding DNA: TGTGCCACCAAAAGACGTAGCGGTGCTACCGGGGAGCTGTTTTTT. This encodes CATKRRSGATGELFF.

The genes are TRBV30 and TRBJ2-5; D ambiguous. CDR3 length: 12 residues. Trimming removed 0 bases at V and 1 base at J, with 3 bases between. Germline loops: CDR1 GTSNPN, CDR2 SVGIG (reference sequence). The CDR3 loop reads CAWSVAQETQYF. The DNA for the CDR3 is TGTGCCTGGAGTGTAGCCCAAGAGACCCAGTACTTC.

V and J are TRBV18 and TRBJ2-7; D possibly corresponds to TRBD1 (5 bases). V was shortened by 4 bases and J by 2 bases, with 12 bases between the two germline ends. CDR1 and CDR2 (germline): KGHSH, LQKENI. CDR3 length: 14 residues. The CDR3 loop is CASSRGAQTYEQYF. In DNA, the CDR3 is TGTGCCAGCTCACGTGGGGCTCAAACCTACGAGCAGTACTTC.

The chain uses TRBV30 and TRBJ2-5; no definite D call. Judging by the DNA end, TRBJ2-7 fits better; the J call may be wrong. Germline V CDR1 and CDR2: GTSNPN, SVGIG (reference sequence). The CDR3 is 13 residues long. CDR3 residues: CAWSVSIYYEQYF. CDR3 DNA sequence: TGTGCCTGGAGTGTATCAATCTACTACGAGCAGTACTTC.

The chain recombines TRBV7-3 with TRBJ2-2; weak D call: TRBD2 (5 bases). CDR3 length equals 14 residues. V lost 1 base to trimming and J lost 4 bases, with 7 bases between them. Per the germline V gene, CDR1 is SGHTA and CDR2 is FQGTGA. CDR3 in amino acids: CASSLNSGTGELFF. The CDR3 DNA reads TGTGCCAGCAGCTTAAACAGCGGCACCGGGGAGCTGTTTTTT.

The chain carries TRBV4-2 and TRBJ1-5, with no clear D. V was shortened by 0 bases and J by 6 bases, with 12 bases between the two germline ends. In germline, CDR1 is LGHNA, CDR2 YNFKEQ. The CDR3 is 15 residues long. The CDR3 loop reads CASSQDSRVSQPQHF. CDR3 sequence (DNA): TGTGCCAGCAGCCAAGATAGCCGGGTCAGTCAGCCCCAGCATTTT.

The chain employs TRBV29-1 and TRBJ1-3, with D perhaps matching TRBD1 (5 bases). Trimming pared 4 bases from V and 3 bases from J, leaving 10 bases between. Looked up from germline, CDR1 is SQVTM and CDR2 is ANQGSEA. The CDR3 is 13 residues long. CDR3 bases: TGCAGCGTTGGGGGGGACGGTGGAAACACCATATATTTT. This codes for CSVGGDGGNTIYF.

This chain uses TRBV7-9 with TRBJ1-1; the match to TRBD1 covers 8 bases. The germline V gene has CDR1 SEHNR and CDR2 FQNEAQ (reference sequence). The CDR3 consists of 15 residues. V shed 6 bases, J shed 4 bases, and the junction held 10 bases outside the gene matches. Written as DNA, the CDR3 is TGTGCCAGCAGTTTACTTGGACAGGGCGGCACTGAAGCTTTCTTT. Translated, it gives CASSLLGQGGTEAFF. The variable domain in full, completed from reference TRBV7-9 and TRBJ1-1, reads DTGVSQNPRHKITKRGQNVTFRCDPISEHNRLYWYRQTLGQGPEFLTYFQNEAQLEKSRLLSDRFSAERPKGSFSTLEIQRTEQGDSAMYLCASSLLGQGGTEAFFGQGTRLTVV.

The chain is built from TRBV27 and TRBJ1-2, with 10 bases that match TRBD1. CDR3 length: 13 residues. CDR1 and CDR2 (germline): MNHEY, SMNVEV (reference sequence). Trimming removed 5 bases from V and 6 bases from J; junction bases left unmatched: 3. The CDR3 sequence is CASSTDRGNGYTF. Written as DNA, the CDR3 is TGTGCCAGCAGTACGGACAGGGGGAATGGCTACACCTTC.

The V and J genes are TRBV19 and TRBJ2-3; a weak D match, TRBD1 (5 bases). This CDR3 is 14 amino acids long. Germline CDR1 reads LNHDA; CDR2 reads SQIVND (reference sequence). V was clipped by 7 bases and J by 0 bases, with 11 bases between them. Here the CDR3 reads CASKGAYSTDTQYF. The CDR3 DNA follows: TGTGCCAGTAAAGGGGCCTATAGCACAGATACGCAGTATTTT.

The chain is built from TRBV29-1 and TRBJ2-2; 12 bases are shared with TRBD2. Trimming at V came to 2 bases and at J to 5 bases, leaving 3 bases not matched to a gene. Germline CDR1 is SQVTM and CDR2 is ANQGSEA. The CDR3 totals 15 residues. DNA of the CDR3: TGCAGCGTTGAACGTCTAGCGGGAGGGACCGGGGAGCTGTTTTTT. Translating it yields CSVERLAGGTGELFF.

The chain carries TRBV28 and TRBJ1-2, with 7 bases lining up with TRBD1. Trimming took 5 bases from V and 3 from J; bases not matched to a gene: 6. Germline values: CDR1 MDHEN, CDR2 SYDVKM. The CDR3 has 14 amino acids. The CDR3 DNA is TGTGCCAGCAGTCTCGACAGGGATTACTATGGCTACACCTTC. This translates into CASSLDRDYYGYTF.

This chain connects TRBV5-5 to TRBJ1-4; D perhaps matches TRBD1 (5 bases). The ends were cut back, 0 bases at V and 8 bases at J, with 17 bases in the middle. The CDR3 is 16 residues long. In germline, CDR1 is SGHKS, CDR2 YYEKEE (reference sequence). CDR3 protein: CASSLDGGAEREKLFF. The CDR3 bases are TGTGCCAGCAGCTTGGACGGCGGGGCCGAAAGGGAAAAACTGTTTTTT.

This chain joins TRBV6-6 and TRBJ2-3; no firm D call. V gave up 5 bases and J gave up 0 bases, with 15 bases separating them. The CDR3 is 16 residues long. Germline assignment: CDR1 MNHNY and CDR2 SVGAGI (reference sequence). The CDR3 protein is CASSNPTGSSTDTQYF. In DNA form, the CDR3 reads TGTGCCAGCAGTAACCCCACCGGGTCTAGCACAGATACGCAGTATTTT.

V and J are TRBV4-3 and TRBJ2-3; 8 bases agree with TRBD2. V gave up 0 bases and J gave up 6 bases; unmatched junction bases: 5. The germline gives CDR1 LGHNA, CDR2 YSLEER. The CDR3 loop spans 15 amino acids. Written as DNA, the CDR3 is TGCGCCAGCAGCCAAGAGTCCAGCGGGAGCGATACGCAGTATTTT. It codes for CASSQESSGSDTQYF.

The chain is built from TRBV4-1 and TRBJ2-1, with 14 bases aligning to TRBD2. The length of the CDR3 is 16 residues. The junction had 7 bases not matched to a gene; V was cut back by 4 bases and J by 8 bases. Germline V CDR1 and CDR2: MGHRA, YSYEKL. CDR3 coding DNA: TGCGCCAGCAGCCCAGGGACTAGCGGGAGTTTGGATGAGCAGTTCTTC. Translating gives CASSPGTSGSLDEQFF.

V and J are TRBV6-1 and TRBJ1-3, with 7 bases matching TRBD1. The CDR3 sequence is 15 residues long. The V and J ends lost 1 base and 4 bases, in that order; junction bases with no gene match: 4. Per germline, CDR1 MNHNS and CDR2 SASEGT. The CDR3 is CASSEEGAKGNTIYF. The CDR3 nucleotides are TGTGCCAGCAGTGAAGAGGGGGCGAAGGGAAACACCATATATTTT.

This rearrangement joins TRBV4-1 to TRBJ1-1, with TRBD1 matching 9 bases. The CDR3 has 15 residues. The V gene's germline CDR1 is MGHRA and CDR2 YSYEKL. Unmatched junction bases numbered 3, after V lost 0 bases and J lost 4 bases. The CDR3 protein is CASSQEGTGFTEAFF. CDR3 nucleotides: TGCGCCAGCAGCCAAGAAGGGACAGGGTTCACTGAAGCTTTCTTT.

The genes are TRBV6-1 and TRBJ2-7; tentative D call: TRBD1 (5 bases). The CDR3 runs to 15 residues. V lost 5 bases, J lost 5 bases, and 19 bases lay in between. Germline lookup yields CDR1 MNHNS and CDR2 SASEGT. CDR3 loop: CASSPPTAALDEQYF. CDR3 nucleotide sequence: TGTGCCAGCAGTCCTCCGACAGCAGCGCTGGACGAGCAGTACTTC.

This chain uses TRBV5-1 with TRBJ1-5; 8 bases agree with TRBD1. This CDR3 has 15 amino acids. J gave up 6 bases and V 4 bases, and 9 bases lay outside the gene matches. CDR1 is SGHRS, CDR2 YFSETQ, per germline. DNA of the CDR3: TGCGCCAGCAGCCTCCAAGGACAGGGAGGTCAGCCCCAGCATTTT. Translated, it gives CASSLQGQGGQPQHF.

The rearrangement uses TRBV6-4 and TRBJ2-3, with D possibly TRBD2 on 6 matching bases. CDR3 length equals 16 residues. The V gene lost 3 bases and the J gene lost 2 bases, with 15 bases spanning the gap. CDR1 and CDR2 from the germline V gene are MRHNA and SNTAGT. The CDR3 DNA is TGTGCCAGCAGTGAAGGGGCTAGCGAGTACACAGATACGCAGTATTTT. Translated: CASSEGASEYTDTQYF.

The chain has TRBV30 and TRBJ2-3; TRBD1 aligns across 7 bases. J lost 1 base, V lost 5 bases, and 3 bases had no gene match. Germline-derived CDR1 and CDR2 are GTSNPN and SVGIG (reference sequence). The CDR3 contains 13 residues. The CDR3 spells CAWDRAGTDTQYF. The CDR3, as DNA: TGTGCCTGGGACAGGGCGGGCACAGATACGCAGTATTTT.